This entry lists 23 T cell receptor beta chains sequenced from one sample in a study of Tregs in tolerant kidney transplant recipients. Data came from immunoSEQ multiplex PCR; TCRdb stores just in-frame clones and leaves some out. Of under 300,000 clones listed, approximately 83% are singletons. The specimen sequenced was CD4+ T cells from blood. These receptors were taken from a human donor in good health.

The V and J genes are TRBV7-3 and TRBJ2-5; unclear D gene. This CDR3 spans 14 amino acids. V was clipped by 0 bases and J by 1 base, with 6 bases between them. The germline V gene encodes CDR1 SGHTA and CDR2 FQGTGA. The CDR3 region is CASSLTSAQETQYF. The CDR3, as DNA: TGTGCCAGCAGCTTAACGTCGGCCCAAGAGACCCAGTACTTC.

This clone was counted between two and nine times. The V and J genes are TRBV7-9 and TRBJ2-5; 8 nucleotides agree with TRBD2. V dropped 5 bases and J dropped 5; count of bases not matched to a gene: 10. Looked up from germline, CDR1 is SEHNR and CDR2 is FQNEAQ (reference sequence). The CDR3 runs 15 residues. CDR3 in amino acids: CASSRGAGVLETQYF. The CDR3 DNA reads as TGTGCCAGCAGCCGGGGAGCGGGAGTATTGGAGACCCAGTACTTC.

This chain connects TRBV15 to TRBJ2-6; D perhaps matches TRBD1 (5 bases). The CDR3 has 13 residues. The germline CDR1 and CDR2 sequences are LNHNV and YYDKDF (reference sequence). V was trimmed by 2 bases and J by 8 bases, leaving 7 bases between them. This chain's CDR3 is CATSRQGTNVLTF. The CDR3 region has the DNA TGTGCCACCAGCAGACAGGGAACCAACGTCCTGACTTTC.

This clone was seen a single time. The chain uses TRBV19 and TRBJ2-1; 10 nucleotides line up with TRBD2. The length of the CDR3 is 15 residues. The germline V gene encodes CDR1 LNHDA and CDR2 SQIVND (reference sequence). Trimming cost V 7 bases and J 10 bases; bases outside gene matches: 13. CDR3 sequence (DNA): TGTGCCAGTACCCCCCCTAGCGGGAGAAGGAACGAGCAGTTCTTC. Protein: CASTPPSGRRNEQFF.

The J gene is TRBJ1-3, the V gene TRBV19; D is unresolved. The CDR3 runs to 14 residues. Per the germline V gene, CDR1 is LNHDA and CDR2 is SQIVND (reference sequence). V lost 4 bases and J lost 4, with 11 bases in between. The CDR3: CASSTLNSGNTIYF. In nucleotides, the CDR3 is TGTGCCAGTAGTACTTTGAATTCCGGAAACACCATATATTTT.

CDR3 amino acids: CASSVEYNYGYTF. The CDR3 DNA is TGTGCCAGCAGTGTTGAGTACAACTATGGCTACACCTTC. The V call is TRBV2, the J call TRBJ1-2; D uncertain. Germline loops: CDR1 SNHLY, CDR2 FYNNEI. This CDR3 contains 13 residues. V was cut by 4 bases and J by 2 bases, with 8 bases left in between.

V and J are TRBV19 and TRBJ2-7; 7 bases are shared with TRBD1. Looked up from germline, CDR1 is LNHDA and CDR2 is SQIVND (reference sequence). CDR3 length: 14 amino acids. V was pared by 4 bases and J by 5 bases, with 8 bases of the junction left unmatched. The CDR3: CASSTGQVWNEQYF. CDR3 sequence (DNA): TGTGCCAGTAGTACCGGACAGGTGTGGAACGAGCAGTACTTC. The whole variable domain, filled in from reference TRBV19 and TRBJ2-7, reads DGGITQSPKYLFRKEGQNVTLSCEQNLNHDAMYWYRQDPGQGLRLIYYSQIVNDFQKGDIAEGYSVSREKKESFPLTVTSAQKNPTAFYLCASSTGQVWNEQYFGPGTRLTVT.

This clone was seen once. The rearrangement links TRBV7-2 to TRBJ1-5; 8 positions agree with TRBD1. Germline CDR1 is SGHTA and CDR2 is FQGNSA. V gave up 0 bases and J gave up 4 bases; unmatched junction bases: 5. The CDR3 consists of 16 residues. As DNA, the CDR3 is TGTGCCAGCAGCTTAGCCCACAGGGGGAAGAATCAGCCCCAGCATTTT. It codes for CASSLAHRGKNQPQHF.

The V gene is TRBV6-6, the J gene TRBJ2-7; maybe TRBD2 (6 bases). Germline loops: CDR1 MNHNY, CDR2 SVGAGI (reference sequence). The CDR3 is 15 residues long. V was clipped by 0 bases and J by 9 bases, with 18 bases between them. The DNA of the CDR3 is TGTGCCAGCAGTTACTCGGACCAGGGAGGTTTCGGGCAGTACTTC. Translating gives CASSYSDQGGFGQYF.

The chain recombines TRBV6-5 with TRBJ1-3, with TRBD1 identical over 9 bases. Germline V gene sequence: CDR1 MNHEY, CDR2 SVGAGI. With V trimmed by 6 bases and J by 0 bases, 3 bases remained unmatched. CDR3 length: 15 amino acids. The CDR3 region is CASRPQGASGNTIYF. In nucleotides, the CDR3 is TGTGCCAGCAGACCACAGGGGGCCTCTGGAAACACCATATATTTT.

CDR3 amino acids: CASSLRESSYNEQFF. The CDR3 region has the DNA TGCGCCAGCAGCTTGAGGGAGAGCTCCTACAATGAGCAGTTCTTC. This sequence joins TRBV5-1 and TRBJ2-1, with a possible D match to TRBD2 (5 bases). V shed 1 base and J shed 0 bases, with 8 bases lying between them. This CDR3 is 15 amino acids long. In germline, CDR1 is SGHRS, CDR2 YFSETQ.

This rearrangement joins TRBV25-1 to TRBJ1-1; D is unclear. Germline loops: CDR1 MGHDK, CDR2 SYGVNS. The CDR3 runs 15 residues. The V end was cut by 1 base, the J end by 5 bases, with 14 bases between. This chain's CDR3 is CASSEFAGEGTEAFF. Written as DNA, the CDR3 is TGTGCCAGCAGTGAATTCGCTGGGGAGGGAACTGAAGCTTTCTTT.

The CDR3 DNA reads as TGTGCCAGCAGTTTACCTGCGGGACTAGCGGGAGTCCGCTCCTACAATGAGCAGTTCTTC. Protein: CASSLPAGLAGVRSYNEQFF. J is TRBJ2-1 and V is TRBV27, with 14 bases matching TRBD2. The germline V gene has CDR1 MNHEY and CDR2 SMNVEV (reference sequence). This CDR3 region has 20 residues. After removal of 2 bases from V and 0 bases from J, the junction contained 9 bases not matched to a gene.

The chain links TRBV7-7 to TRBJ2-2; TRBD1 matches at 9 bases. CDR1 is SSHAT and CDR2 is FNYEAQ in the germline V gene (reference sequence). The V segment lost 5 bases and the J segment 5 bases; nucleotides outside the gene matches: 3. The CDR3 contains 14 residues. CDR3 region: CASSIGQGTGELFF. The CDR3 region has the DNA TGTGCCAGCAGCATCGGACAGGGGACCGGGGAGCTGTTTTTT.

The rearrangement uses TRBV5-1 and TRBJ2-3; unclear D gene. Germline V gene sequence: CDR1 SGHRS, CDR2 YFSETQ. The length of the CDR3 is 16 residues. Trimming took 2 bases from V and 0 from J, leaving 13 bases between them. The CDR3 DNA reads TGCGCCAGCAGCTTTACGCCCAGACCAAGCACAGATACGCAGTATTTT. Its translation is CASSFTPRPSTDTQYF. Drawing the rest from reference TRBV5-1 and TRBJ2-3, the complete variable domain is KAGVTQTPRYLIKTRGQQVTLSCSPISGHRSVSWYQQTPGQGLQFLFEYFSETQRNKGNFPGRFSGRQFSNSRSEMNVSTLELGDSALYLCASSFTPRPSTDTQYFGPGTRLTVL.

This sequence joins TRBV30 and TRBJ1-5; no definite D call. V shed 1 base and J shed 1 base, with 11 bases lying between them. The CDR3 has 15 residues. Germline V lookup: CDR1 GTSNPN, CDR2 SVGIG (reference sequence). The CDR3 region has the DNA TGTGCCTGGAGTGCGGCAGGTAGGAGCAATCAGCCCCAGCATTTT. Its protein is CAWSAAGRSNQPQHF.

The rearrangement uses TRBV10-1 and TRBJ1-1; 7 nucleotides align to TRBD1. Germline V gene sequence: CDR1 WNHNN, CDR2 SYGVQD (reference sequence). V lost 6 bases to trimming and J lost 5 bases; unmatched junction nucleotides: 6. This CDR3 has 13 residues. CDR3 protein: CASRLGTVTEAFF. CDR3 bases: TGCGCCAGCAGGCTTGGGACAGTAACTGAAGCTTTCTTT.

This rearrangement joins TRBV29-1 to TRBJ2-3; tentative D call: TRBD2 (7 bases). The V gene lost 3 bases and the J gene lost 6 bases, with 10 bases spanning the gap. The CDR3 extends over 12 amino acids. Germline assignment: CDR1 SQVTM and CDR2 ANQGSEA. The CDR3 coding sequence is TGCAGCGTTGACAGGGGAGGGGATACGCAGTATTTT. Its translation is CSVDRGGDTQYF.

This sequence joins TRBV2 and TRBJ1-2; weak D call: TRBD1 (5 bases). Germline values: CDR1 SNHLY, CDR2 FYNNEI. The CDR3 length is 15 residues. V lost 2 bases and J 2 bases, leaving 12 bases between the germline ends. The CDR3 nucleotides read TGTGCCAGCAGTGAACGGGGCAGTAGGAACTATGGCTACACCTTC. Residues: CASSERGSRNYGYTF.

The genes are TRBV30 and TRBJ2-2; the D gene is possibly TRBD2 (6 bases). The germline V gene has CDR1 GTSNPN and CDR2 SVGIG (reference sequence). The CDR3 is 15 amino acids. V shed 0 bases and J shed 6 bases, with 14 bases lying between them. CDR3 coding DNA: TGTGCCTGGAGTGTTCCCCGGACTATTCCCGGGGAGCTGTTTTTT. It is translated as CAWSVPRTIPGELFF. Combining the CDR3 with reference TRBV30 and TRBJ2-2 gives the whole variable domain SQTIHQWPATLVQPVGSPLSLECTVEGTSNPNLYWYRQAAGRGLQLLFYSVGIGQISSEVPQNLSASRPQDRQFILSSKKLLLSDSGFYLCAWSVPRTIPGELFFGEGSRLTVL.

The chain uses TRBV2 and TRBJ2-3; tentative D call: TRBD1 (5 bases). CDR1 SNHLY and CDR2 FYNNEI come from the germline V gene. The V and J ends lost 11 bases and 2 bases respectively, with 14 bases between them. The CDR3 length is 13 residues. In DNA form, the CDR3 reads TGTGCCTACAAGGGGCGACTCACAGATACGCAGTATTTT. Translated: CAYKGRLTDTQYF.

This clone has only one observation. The CDR3 nucleotides are TGTGCCAGCAGCCCACGGAGGGGGACAGGGGGCACTGAAGCTTTCTTT. Residues: CASSPRRGTGGTEAFF. J is TRBJ1-1 and V is TRBV7-9; TRBD1 matches 11 bases. The V segment lost 5 bases and the J segment 4 bases; nucleotides outside the gene matches: 9. CDR3 size: 16 residues. Germline loops: CDR1 SEHNR, CDR2 FQNEAQ (reference sequence).

This rearrangement joins TRBV6-5 to TRBJ1-1; D uncertain. Germline CDR1 is MNHEY and CDR2 is SVGAGI. The CDR3 contains 14 residues. Trimming shortened V by 0 bases and J by 5 bases, and 10 bases separated the two germline ends. CDR3 sequence: CASSYSRLVTEAFF. The DNA for the CDR3 is TGTGCCAGCAGTTACTCGAGGTTGGTTACTGAAGCTTTCTTT.